Described below is a single T cell receptor beta chain sequence and its context. The antigen is not known. This specimen comes from a study of cytomegalovirus exposure and HLA in healthy donors. Study-level findings and limits: Upon later analysis, HLA-associated TCR beta chains proved more clonally expanded than other, equally common chains. Within an earlier analysis, most TCR beta V segments proved productive either about 87% or about 30% of the time. TCR beta sequences reportedly predicted most subjects' HLA-A and HLA-B alleles accurately.

It was with 60 Vbeta and 13 Jbeta primers that the PCR ran. Produced via immunoSEQ multiplex PCR; TCRdb's table is partial and in-frame only. This table holds 150,000 or so clones, around 70% found once. Trimming removed 5 bases at V and 0 bases at J, with 12 bases between. CDR3 size: 15 residues. Germline V gene sequence: CDR1 MNHEY, CDR2 SMNVEV (reference sequence). The sequencing sample was made of PBMCs. This rearrangement joins TRBV27 to TRBJ2-3; perhaps TRBD1 as D (5 bases). The clonotype originates from a man aged 25 to 45 in good health and CMV-seronegative. This CDR3 is CASSILGVSTDTQYF. The DNA for the CDR3 is TGTGCCAGCAGTATCCTAGGGGTGAGCACAGATACGCAGTATTTT.